These 5 T cell receptor beta chains share one sample of origin, sequenced in a study of blood T cell repertoires in COVID-19. TCRdb's copy holds only in-frame clones and misses some; the assay was immunoSEQ multiplex PCR. The table lists about 120,000 clones, 81% of them singletons. The material sequenced was peripheral blood. All receptors derive from a man aged 45-65 years with acute or convalescent COVID-19.

J is TRBJ1-1 and V is TRBV7-2; perhaps TRBD1 as D (5 bases). Germline CDR1 reads SGHTA; CDR2 reads FQGNSA. The V end was cut by 1 base, the J end by 4 bases, with 16 bases between. CDR3 length: 16 amino acids. CDR3 region: CASSLGWGDRGTEAFF. The CDR3 DNA reads TGTGCCAGCAGCTTAGGTTGGGGGGACCGGGGCACTGAAGCTTTCTTT.

The J gene is TRBJ2-7, the V gene TRBV21-1; the D call of TRBD1 is as the table states it, not checked on the DNA. TRBV21-1 is given as a pseudogene. The CDR3 runs 12 residues. The CDR3 region is CASSKSGGEQYF. The DNA of the CDR3 is TGTGCCAGCAGCAAGTCAGGGGGCGAGCAGTACTTC.

The chain links TRBV6-2 or TRBV6-3 to TRBJ2-1; D is perhaps TRBD2 (6 bases). The CDR3 has 17 amino acids. V shed 4 bases and J shed 1 base, with 17 bases lying between them. Germline V gene data show CDR1 as MNHEY and CDR2 as SVGEGT. The CDR3 nucleotides are TGTGCCAGCAGTTCAAGGGGTGCGGGGCTATCCTACAATGAGCAGTTCTTC. It is translated as CASSSRGAGLSYNEQFF.

V gene TRBV30 combines with J gene TRBJ1-3, with 8 bases matching TRBD1. Germline loops: CDR1 GTSNPN, CDR2 SVGIG (reference sequence). After removal of 4 bases from V and 3 bases from J, the junction contained 5 bases not matched to a gene. This CDR3 spans 14 amino acids. The CDR3 sequence is CAWTGGAFGNTIYF. The CDR3 coding sequence is TGTGCCTGGACAGGGGGCGCATTTGGAAACACCATATATTTT.

The chain links TRBV19 to TRBJ1-1; 9 positions agree with TRBD1. CDR1 and CDR2 (germline): LNHDA, SQIVND (reference sequence). This CDR3 spans 15 amino acids. The V segment lost 5 bases and the J segment 1 base; nucleotides outside the gene matches: 5. The CDR3 DNA reads as TGTGCCAGTAGTTTCGGGACAGGGCGGAACACTGAAGCTTTCTTT. The encoded protein is CASSFGTGRNTEAFF.